This T cell receptor beta chain was captured by sequencing in a study of cytomegalovirus exposure and HLA in healthy donors. Study-level points and caveats: Clonal expansion, a later analysis showed, was greater in HLA-associated TCR beta chains than in equally common others. Rarity marked most TCR sequences, yet some public TCRs occurred in many donors. It was reported that the classifier diagnosed cytomegalovirus status with high specificity and sensitivity in both the original and validation cohorts.

PCR was performed using 60 Vbeta and 13 Jbeta primers. The authors' processing: Unique TCR beta chains totaled some 78 million in a later count, with roughly 10 million of them shared. Sequencing used immunoSEQ multiplex PCR; TCRdb keeps in-frame clones, though not all of them. D and trimming come from the DNA, and the V and J calls and clone size come from that table. The repertoire has about 150,000 clones, just under 75% of them found once; the top ten carry 1.5% to 2%. J was trimmed by 2 bases and V by 3 bases; bases with no gene match: 12. CDR3 size: 17 residues. CDR1 is WNHNN and CDR2 is SYGVQD in the germline V gene (reference sequence). As regards this clone: What it binds is not known.

The receptor was isolated from a woman under 30 in good health and CMV-seronegative. Sequenced material: PBMCs. The rearrangement joins TRBV10-1 to TRBJ1-1, with 7 bases fitting TRBD1. CDR3 in amino acids: CASSEQDRVGPNTEAFF. CDR3 bases: TGCGCCAGCAGTGAACAAGACAGGGTCGGGCCAAACACTGAAGCTTTCTTT.